This T cell receptor (beta chain) originates from a study of long-term antiretroviral therapy in people with HIV (dated by TCRdb to the early 2020s). With regard to the full study: Collection of the earliest samples took place about a decade ahead of the 2015 WHO recommendation for immediate ART, at a time when ART was typically delayed until CD4 counts fell. A retrospective serial study tested whether ART initiation and durable HIV suppression were associated with changes in peripheral blood TRB repertoire composition and diversity. From fewer than 35 adults with confirmed HIV infection, the cohort provided fewer than 200 cryopreserved PBMC samples, gathered serially across a mean of around 6 years (range 1-12). Among the approximately 30 participants with HIV, eleven to twelve were female. No cross-contamination during QIAcube processing was seen in test extractions of a monoclonal T-cell line run alongside around 34 polyclonal samples.

The immunoSEQ hsTCRB v3.0 assay was used at survey level resolution for TRB variable region sequencing. The target sequencing depth for TRB was roughly 35,000-50,000 T-cell genomes per sample. An Illumina MiSeq with a v3 150-cycle kit was used to sequence the pooled TRB libraries. As for how the authors treated the data: Repertoire analysis ran in R within a reproducible Nextflow workflow covering QC, data transformation and analysis. LymphoSeq2, an R package for exploring AIRR-Seq data, was used to implement the custom analyses. A handful of samples that produced fewer than 5000 total TRB sequences were removed, so approximately 190 HIV repertoires were analyzed. Among the 200 or so HIV repertoires that were kept, approximately 61 were collected before ART initiation and 120 to 140 were collected after ART initiation. Repertoires were downsampled to 5000 TRB nucleotide sequences, and summary statistics were averaged over 100 downsampling iterations. The analysis kept only TRB sequences whose CDR3 regions were at least seven amino acids long. Two measures captured diversity: a Shannon entropy-derived clonality score and the Gini coefficient. Repertoire networks linked the top 5000 CDR3 amino acid sequences whenever two sequences differed by an edit distance of one. For TRB CDR3 amino acid sequences, antigen specificity groups and MHC restriction were predicted with GLIPH2. To flag known associations with CMV, EBV, HIV or tissue antigens, CDR3 amino acid sequences were compared against VDJdb and McPAS-TCR. Pre-ART, post-ART and control groups were compared with Wilcoxon signed-rank tests and Holm-Bonferroni correction. TCRdb's version of the immuneACCESS table is confined to in-frame rearrangements and falls short of the full clone set. An unresolved V gene accounts for under half of the shortfall where checked; the remainder is of unknown origin. The V and J calls and the clone size are those of that table, but D and trimming were determined from the DNA. This sample lists approximately 31,000 clones; 65% to 85% were detected once. 8% to 9% of the sample is held by the ten biggest clonotypes.

In the case of this clone: The antigen it recognizes is unknown. Per-base quality was not reported, and no clone a single base away is much larger than it.

The CDR3 contains 14 residues, cysteine and phenylalanine counted. Only CDR3 DNA remains: 42 bases, in frame from the first base. CDR1 and CDR2 are drawn from the germline V gene: SGHRS, YFSETQ. V and J are trimmed by 2 bases and 4 bases, and the gene matches miss 2 bases of the junction. Inclusion was restricted to participants for whom at least one PBMC sample before ART initiation and at least two post-ART samples were available. All participants with HIV were treated in the United States of America. Before DNA extraction, cryopreserved samples containing about 0.95-10 million PBMC were thawed and washed. At the time of the earliest PBMC sample for each participant with HIV, ages ranged from roughly 23 to 60 years. Each participant contributed PBMC samples from 1-4 timepoints before ART initiation and 2-8 timepoints after ART initiation, with a median of 7 samples. For every participant, serial HIV viral load, CD4+ T-cell count, ART history and demographic data were obtained. Genomic DNA was extracted from unsorted PBMC with a Qiagen kit on a QIAcube, with processing performed in batches of 12 samples.

Points the paper makes about the study in general: Inferences about post-ART repertoire changes were limited because no data were available on ART adherence, viral resistance or therapy changes. Because cell numbers in pre-ART samples were limited, unsorted PBMC were profiled instead of sorted CD4+ and CD8+ T cells. Limited PBMC availability meant only the TCR beta chain was sequenced, without alpha chain pairing. Narrower CDR3 length ranges were observed in HIV repertoires than in controls, and an antigen-experienced repertoire with only a slight naive shift after ART was suggested by the network structure. Expanded TRB clones identified before ART initiation dominated the repertoire across all time points, though the dominance fluctuated and decreased in many PLHIV after ART. The samples span the years 2004 to 2017, and the ART regimens used at that time may not be as effective as current regimens. Starting ART was linked to a significant rise in TRB diversity, yet even with long-term ART the diversity remained significantly lower than in transplant donor controls.

The material sequenced was unsorted PBMCs, taken 3.1 years after starting antiretroviral therapy. Recombination linked TRBV5-1 to TRBJ2-1, and 8 junction bases match TRBD2. This sequence was found in a woman between 45 and 65 years old with HIV. The nucleotide sequence is given as TGCGCCAGCAGCTTAAGCGGGGGTTACAATGAGCAGTTCTTC. Translation gives CASSLSGGYNEQFF.